The present TCR beta chain was sequenced within a study of regulatory T cells in long-lasting Graves disease. This clonotype was counted many times. Time point in this sample: newly diagnosed GD, antithyroid drugs for less than 3 months. Researchers made the TCR library from RNA that was extracted from PBMCs. The length of the CDR3 is 11 residues. Trimming left V 4 bases short and J 6 bases short, with 7 bases between. The germline CDR1 and CDR2 sequences are SEHNR and FQNEAQ (reference sequence). Researchers made TCR beta libraries by using iRepertoire HTBI primers and running Arm-PCR on CDR3 regions. TCRdb re-called the multiplex PCR reads through MiXCR, storing one row per CDR3 protein. This table has about 610,000 distinct CDR3 sequences, about 16% appearing once. The data also belong to a second study, concerning T cells in Graves' hyperthyroidism and ophthalmopathy.

This clonotype originated in a man between 18 and 29 years old with Graves disease. The rearrangement links TRBV7-9 to TRBJ2-7; D gene uncertain. The sequenced sample was peripheral blood mononuclear cells (PBMCs), obtained at new diagnosis, from a patient treated with antithyroid drugs. CDR3 sequence (DNA): TGTGCCAGCAGCTCGCCTGTCGAGCAGTACTTC. Translated: CASSSPVEQYF.